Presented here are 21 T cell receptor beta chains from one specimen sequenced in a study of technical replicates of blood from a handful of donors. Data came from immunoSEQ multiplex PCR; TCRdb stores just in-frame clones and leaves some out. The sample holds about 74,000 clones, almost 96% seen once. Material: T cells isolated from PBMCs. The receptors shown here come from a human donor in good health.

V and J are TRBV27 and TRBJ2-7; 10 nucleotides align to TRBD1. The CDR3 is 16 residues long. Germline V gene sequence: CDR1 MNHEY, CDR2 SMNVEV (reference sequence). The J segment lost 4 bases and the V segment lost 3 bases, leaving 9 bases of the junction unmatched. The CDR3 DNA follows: TGTGCCAGCAGTTTTGGGACAGGGGAGGTAGTGTACGAGCAGTACTTC. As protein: CASSFGTGEVVYEQYF.

CDR3 protein: CASSYIGTLANYGYTF. Written as DNA, the CDR3 is TGTGCCAGCAGTTACATCGGGACTCTAGCTAACTATGGCTACACCTTC. This rearrangement joins TRBV6-5 to TRBJ1-2, with D possibly matching TRBD1 (5 bases). Germline CDR1 is MNHEY and CDR2 is SVGAGI. Trimming stripped 2 bases from V and 0 bases from J, with 13 bases between. The CDR3 totals 16 residues.

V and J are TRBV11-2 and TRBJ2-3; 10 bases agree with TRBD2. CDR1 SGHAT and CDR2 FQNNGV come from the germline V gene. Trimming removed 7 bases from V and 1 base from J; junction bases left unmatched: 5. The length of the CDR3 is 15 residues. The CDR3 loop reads CASKMLAGGTDTQYF. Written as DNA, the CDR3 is TGTGCCAGCAAAATGCTAGCGGGAGGCACAGATACGCAGTATTTT.

The DNA of the CDR3 is TGTGCCAGCAGCTTGAGACAGGGGGCTGGAAACACCATATATTTT. Protein: CASSLRQGAGNTIYF. The chain carries TRBV11-3 and TRBJ1-3; TRBD1 agrees at 9 bases. The germline V gene has CDR1 SGHNT and CDR2 YENEEA. After removal of 3 bases from V and 2 bases from J, the junction contained 2 bases not matched to a gene. CDR3 size: 15 residues.

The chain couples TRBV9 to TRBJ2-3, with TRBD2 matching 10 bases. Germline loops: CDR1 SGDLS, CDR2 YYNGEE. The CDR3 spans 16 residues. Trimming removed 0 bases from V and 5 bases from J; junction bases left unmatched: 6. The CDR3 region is CASSVGVAGGVDTQYF. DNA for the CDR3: TGTGCCAGCAGCGTAGGGGTAGCGGGAGGTGTAGATACGCAGTATTTT.

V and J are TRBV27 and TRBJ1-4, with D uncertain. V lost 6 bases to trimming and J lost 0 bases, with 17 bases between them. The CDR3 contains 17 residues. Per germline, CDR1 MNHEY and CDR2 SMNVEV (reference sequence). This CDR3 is CASRLGLSESTNEKLFF. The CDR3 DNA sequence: TGTGCCAGCAGATTGGGCCTCAGTGAATCAACTAATGAAAAACTGTTTTTT.

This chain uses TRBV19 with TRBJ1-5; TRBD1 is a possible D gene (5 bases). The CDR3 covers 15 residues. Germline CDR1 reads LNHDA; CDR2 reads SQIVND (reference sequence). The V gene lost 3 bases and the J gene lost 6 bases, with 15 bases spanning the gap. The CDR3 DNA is TGTGCCAGTAGTATCCAGGCCGGGGGAGTTCAGCCCCAGCATTTT. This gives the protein CASSIQAGGVQPQHF.

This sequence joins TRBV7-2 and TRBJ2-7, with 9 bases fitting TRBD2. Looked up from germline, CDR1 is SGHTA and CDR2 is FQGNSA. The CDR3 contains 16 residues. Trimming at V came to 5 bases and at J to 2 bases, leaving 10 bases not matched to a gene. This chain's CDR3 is CASSLTGLAKAYEQYF. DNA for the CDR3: TGTGCCAGCAGCCTGACGGGACTAGCAAAGGCCTACGAGCAGTACTTC.

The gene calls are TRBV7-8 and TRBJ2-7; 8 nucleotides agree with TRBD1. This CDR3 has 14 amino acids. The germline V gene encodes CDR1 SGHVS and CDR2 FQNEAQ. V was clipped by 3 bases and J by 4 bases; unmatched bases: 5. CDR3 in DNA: TGTGCCAGCAGCTTGGGACAGGTCTTATACGAGCAGTACTTC. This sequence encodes CASSLGQVLYEQYF.

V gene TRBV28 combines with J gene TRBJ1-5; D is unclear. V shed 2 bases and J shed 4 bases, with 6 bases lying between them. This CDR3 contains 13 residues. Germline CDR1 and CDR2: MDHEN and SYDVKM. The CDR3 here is CASSLQVNQPQHF. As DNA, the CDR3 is TGTGCCAGCAGTTTACAGGTAAATCAGCCCCAGCATTTT.

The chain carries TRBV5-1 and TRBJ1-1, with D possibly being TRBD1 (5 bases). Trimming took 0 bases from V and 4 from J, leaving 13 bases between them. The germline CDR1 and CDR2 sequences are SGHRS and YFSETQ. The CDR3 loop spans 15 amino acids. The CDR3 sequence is CASSLAGGQGTEAFF. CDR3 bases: TGCGCCAGCAGCTTGGCCGGGGGTCAGGGCACTGAAGCTTTCTTT.

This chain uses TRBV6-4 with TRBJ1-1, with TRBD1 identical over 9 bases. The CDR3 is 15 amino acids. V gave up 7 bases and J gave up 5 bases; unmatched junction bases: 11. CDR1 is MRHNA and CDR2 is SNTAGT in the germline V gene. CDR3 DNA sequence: TGTGCCAGCACACGACAGGGGGGATCCGGAACTGAAGCTTTCTTT. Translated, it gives CASTRQGGSGTEAFF.

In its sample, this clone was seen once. The CDR3 sequence is CATRAGRSGANVLTF. In nucleotides, the CDR3 is TGTGCCACCAGGGCAGGCAGATCTGGGGCCAACGTCCTGACTTTC. The genes are TRBV15 and TRBJ2-6; D not certain. The CDR3 has 15 amino acids. V was pared by 6 bases and J by 1 base, with 10 bases between. CDR1 LNHNV and CDR2 YYDKDF come from the germline V gene (reference sequence).

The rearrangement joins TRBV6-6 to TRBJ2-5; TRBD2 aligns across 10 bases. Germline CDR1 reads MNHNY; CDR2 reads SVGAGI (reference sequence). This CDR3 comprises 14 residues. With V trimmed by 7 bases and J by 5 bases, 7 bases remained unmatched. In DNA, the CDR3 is TGTGCCAGCACTCCACTAGCGGGAAGGGAGACCCAGTACTTC. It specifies CASTPLAGRETQYF.

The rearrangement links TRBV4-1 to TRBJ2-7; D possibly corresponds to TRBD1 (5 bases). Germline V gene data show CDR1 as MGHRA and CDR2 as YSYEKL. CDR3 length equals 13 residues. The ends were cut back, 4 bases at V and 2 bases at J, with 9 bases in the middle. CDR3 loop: CASSLGLPYEQYF. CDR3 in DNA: TGCGCCAGCAGCCTGGGGCTTCCCTACGAGCAGTACTTC.

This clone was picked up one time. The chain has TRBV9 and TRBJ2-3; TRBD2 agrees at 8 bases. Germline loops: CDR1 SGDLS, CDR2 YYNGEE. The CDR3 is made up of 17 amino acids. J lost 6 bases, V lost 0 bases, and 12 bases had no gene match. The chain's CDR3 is CASSVDSGSSRGDTQYF. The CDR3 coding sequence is TGTGCCAGCAGCGTAGACAGCGGGAGTAGTAGGGGGGATACGCAGTATTTT.

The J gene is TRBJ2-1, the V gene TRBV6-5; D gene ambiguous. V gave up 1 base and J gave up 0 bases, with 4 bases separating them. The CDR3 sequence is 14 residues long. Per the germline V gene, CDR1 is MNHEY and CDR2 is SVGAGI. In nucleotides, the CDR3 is TGTGCCAGCAGTTACTACTTCTCCTACAATGAGCAGTTCTTC. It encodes CASSYYFSYNEQFF.

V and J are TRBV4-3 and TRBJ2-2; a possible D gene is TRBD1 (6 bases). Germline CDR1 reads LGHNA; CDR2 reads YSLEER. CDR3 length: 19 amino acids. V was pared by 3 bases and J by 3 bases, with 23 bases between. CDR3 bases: TGCGCCAGCAGCCATCCCCGGGGTCACAGGGTTTGGGACACCGGGGAGCTGTTTTTT. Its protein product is CASSHPRGHRVWDTGELFF.

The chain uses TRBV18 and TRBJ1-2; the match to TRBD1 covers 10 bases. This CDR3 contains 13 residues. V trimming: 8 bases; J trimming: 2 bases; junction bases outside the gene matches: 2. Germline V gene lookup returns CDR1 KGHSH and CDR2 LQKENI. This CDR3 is CASRQGANYGYTF. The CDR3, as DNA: TGTGCCAGCAGACAGGGGGCGAACTATGGCTACACCTTC.

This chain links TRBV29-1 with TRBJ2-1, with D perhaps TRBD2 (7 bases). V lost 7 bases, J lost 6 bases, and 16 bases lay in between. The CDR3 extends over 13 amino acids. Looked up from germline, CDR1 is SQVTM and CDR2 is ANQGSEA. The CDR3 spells CSAKGGLINEQFF. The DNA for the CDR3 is TGCAGCGCAAAGGGGGGACTAATCAATGAGCAGTTCTTC.

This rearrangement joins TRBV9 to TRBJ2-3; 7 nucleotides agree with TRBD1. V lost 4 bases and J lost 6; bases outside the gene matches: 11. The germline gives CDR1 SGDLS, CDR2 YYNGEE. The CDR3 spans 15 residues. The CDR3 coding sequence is TGTGCCAGCAGCACAAGGACAGGAAGGGGGGATACGCAGTATTTT. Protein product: CASSTRTGRGDTQYF.